This entry lists 17 T cell receptor beta chains sequenced from one sample in a study of cytomegalovirus exposure and HLA in healthy donors. 13 Jbeta primers and 60 Vbeta primers were used for the PCR. Profiled with immunoSEQ multiplex PCR; TCRdb holds only in-frame clones, not every one. The sample holds fewer than 70,000 clones, 65% to 90% seen once. Material for sequencing was PBMCs. These receptors all come from a human donor in good health.

The chain is built from TRBV30 and TRBJ2-1; D is ambiguous. The V and J ends lost 3 bases and 10 bases respectively, with 10 bases between them. The germline V gene encodes CDR1 GTSNPN and CDR2 SVGIG (reference sequence). This CDR3 contains 11 residues. Here the CDR3 reads CAWRNQSEQFF. CDR3 coding DNA: TGTGCCTGGAGGAACCAAAGCGAGCAGTTCTTC. Based on the CDR3 plus reference TRBV30 and TRBJ2-1, the full variable domain is SQTIHQWPATLVQPVGSPLSLECTVEGTSNPNLYWYRQAAGRGLQLLFYSVGIGQISSEVPQNLSASRPQDRQFILSSKKLLLSDSGFYLCAWRNQSEQFFGPGTRLTVL.

The chain carries TRBV19 and TRBJ2-7, with TRBD2 matching 7 bases. CDR1 and CDR2 (germline): LNHDA, SQIVND (reference sequence). V lost 3 bases to trimming and J lost 4 bases; unmatched junction nucleotides: 15. The CDR3 extends over 17 amino acids. CDR3 in amino acids: CASSISSGAGDRYEQYF. In DNA, the CDR3 is TGTGCCAGTAGTATTTCCAGCGGGGCAGGCGACAGATACGAGCAGTACTTC.

The chain couples TRBV5-4 to TRBJ2-3; D is unresolved. The V end lost 2 bases, the J end lost 1 base, and 5 bases lay between the germline ends. Germline CDR1 reads SGHNT; CDR2 reads YYREEE (reference sequence). The CDR3 runs to 13 residues. The CDR3 DNA follows: TGTGCCAGCAGCTTAAGAGGCACAGATACGCAGTATTTT. Residues: CASSLRGTDTQYF.

This clone was seen just once. This rearrangement joins TRBV29-1 to TRBJ2-7; 7 nucleotides agree with TRBD1. Germline V lookup: CDR1 SQVTM, CDR2 ANQGSEA. Trimming cost V 5 bases and J 6 bases; bases outside gene matches: 7. The CDR3 spans 12 residues. The CDR3 DNA sequence: TGCAGCGTTTTCCAACAGGGGCTCGAGCAGTACTTC. Translating it yields CSVFQQGLEQYF.

V is TRBV4-1 and J is TRBJ2-5; 8 bases line up with TRBD2. The length of the CDR3 is 16 residues. Trimming at V came to 4 bases and at J to 5 bases, leaving 12 bases not matched to a gene. From germline, CDR1 is MGHRA and CDR2 YSYEKL. CDR3 DNA sequence: TGCGCCAGCAGCCGCACCGGGGGGGGTCTCCACGAGACCCAGTACTTC. It is translated as CASSRTGGGLHETQYF.

The genes are TRBV2 and TRBJ2-5, with D tentatively TRBD1 (6 bases). Germline assignment: CDR1 SNHLY and CDR2 FYNNEI. CDR3 length equals 14 residues. With 4 bases removed from V and 5 bases from J, the gap between germline ends came to 14 bases. CDR3 in DNA: TGTGCCAGCAGTGCGCCCAGGGGTGGGGAGACCCAGTACTTC. Its protein is CASSAPRGGETQYF.

The V call is TRBV7-2, the J call TRBJ1-4, with 10 nucleotides matching TRBD1. From germline, CDR1 is SGHTA and CDR2 FQGNSA. V lost 2 bases, J lost 7 bases, and 7 bases stayed unmatched. The CDR3 totals 16 residues. The CDR3 DNA is TGTGCCAGCAGCTTATGGGGACAGGGGACTGGTGAAAAACTGTTTTTT. This gives the protein CASSLWGQGTGEKLFF. Supplemented by reference TRBV7-2 and TRBJ1-4, the full variable domain reads GAGVSQSPSNKVTEKGKDVELRCDPISGHTALYWYRQSLGQGLEFLIYFQGNSAPDKSGLPSDRFSAERTGGSVSTLTIQRTQQEDSAVYLCASSLWGQGTGEKLFFGSGTQLSVL.

The V and J genes are TRBV11-2 and TRBJ2-1, with 10 positions matching TRBD1. The CDR3 spans 15 residues. CDR1 is SGHAT and CDR2 is FQNNGV in the germline V gene. V was clipped by 3 bases and J by 6 bases; unmatched bases: 5. In nucleotides, the CDR3 is TGTGCCAGCAGCTTTGGGACAGGGGTAAGCAATGAGCAGTTCTTC. It translates to CASSFGTGVSNEQFF.

The genes are TRBV11-3 and TRBJ2-1; 11 nucleotides agree with TRBD1. CDR1 and CDR2 (germline): SGHNT, YENEEA. The V and J ends lost 5 bases and 6 bases, in that order; junction bases with no gene match: 6. This CDR3 is 15 amino acids long. The CDR3 loop is CASSAGQGGLNEQFF. The CDR3 DNA reads TGTGCCAGCAGCGCGGGACAGGGGGGCCTCAATGAGCAGTTCTTC.

This clone was detected only a few times. The chain combines TRBV19 with TRBJ2-5, with 9 bases lining up with TRBD1. The CDR3 runs 15 residues. V shed 4 bases, J shed 6 bases, and the junction held 9 bases outside the gene matches. The germline CDR1 and CDR2 sequences are LNHDA and SQIVND (reference sequence). The CDR3 protein is CASSTKQGARKTQYF. The CDR3 DNA follows: TGTGCCAGTAGTACAAAACAGGGGGCCAGAAAGACCCAGTACTTC. Supplemented by reference TRBV19 and TRBJ2-5, the full variable domain reads DGGITQSPKYLFRKEGQNVTLSCEQNLNHDAMYWYRQDPGQGLRLIYYSQIVNDFQKGDIAEGYSVSREKKESFPLTVTSAQKNPTAFYLCASSTKQGARKTQYFGPGTRLLVL.

The chain carries TRBV7-2 and TRBJ2-3; D is undetermined. Per the germline V gene, CDR1 is SGHTA and CDR2 is FQGNSA. Trimming pared 3 bases from V and 0 bases from J, leaving 10 bases between. CDR3 length equals 15 residues. CDR3 DNA sequence: TGTGCCAGCAGCTTGCGGTCTATTAGCACAGATACGCAGTATTTT. Encoded protein: CASSLRSISTDTQYF.

The J gene is TRBJ1-3, the V gene TRBV16; 7 bases match TRBD1. This CDR3 spans 16 amino acids. V lost 4 bases and J lost 3; bases outside the gene matches: 9. Per germline, CDR1 KGHSY and CDR2 FQNENV. CDR3 residues: CASSPEGGFFGNTIYF. The DNA of the CDR3 is TGTGCCAGCAGCCCCGAAGGGGGCTTTTTTGGAAACACCATATATTTT.

The sample holds a few counts of this clone. The chain couples TRBV7-6 to TRBJ2-7; weak D call: TRBD2 (6 bases). Between the trimmed V and J ends, which lost 5 bases and 6 bases, there was a span of 14 bases. This CDR3 has 13 amino acids. The germline V gene has CDR1 SGHVS and CDR2 FNYEAQ. The CDR3 DNA is TGTGCCAGCAGCCTTCCGGGGGATTCCGAGCAGTACTTC. It is translated as CASSLPGDSEQYF. Filled out from reference TRBV7-6 and TRBJ2-7, the complete variable domain reads GAGVSQSPRYKVTKRGQDVALRCDPISGHVSLYWYRQALGQGPEFLTYFNYEAQQDKSGLPNDRFSAERPEGSISTLTIQRTEQRDSAMYRCASSLPGDSEQYFGPGTRLTVT.

The chain combines TRBV4-3 with TRBJ1-4; no reliable D call. The germline V gene has CDR1 LGHNA and CDR2 YSLEER. Deletions cut 4 bases from V and 8 bases from J, with 14 bases between. The CDR3 totals 14 residues. In nucleotides, the CDR3 is TGCGCCAGCAGCCGAGGGAAGTGGGCCGAAAAACTGTTTTTT. It codes for CASSRGKWAEKLFF.

The rearrangement links TRBV7-2 to TRBJ2-1; 7 nucleotides line up with TRBD2. Trimming removed 1 base from V and 8 bases from J; junction bases left unmatched: 8. CDR1 and CDR2 (germline): SGHTA, FQGNSA. The CDR3 is 15 amino acids. The CDR3 region has the DNA TGTGCCAGCAGCTTAGTGGGAGGACTAGAGCATGAGCAGTTCTTC. Amino acid sequence: CASSLVGGLEHEQFF.

Here the CDR3 reads CASSELQGTGGYTF. The CDR3 nucleotides are TGTGCCAGCAGTGAGTTACAGGGAACTGGCGGCTACACCTTC. J is TRBJ1-2 and V is TRBV2, with D maybe TRBD1 (6 bases). This CDR3 is 14 amino acids long. Trimming took 3 bases from V and 8 from J, leaving 16 bases between them. Germline CDR1 SNHLY, CDR2 FYNNEI.

V is TRBV7-8 and J is TRBJ1-5; 8 bases are shared with TRBD1. This CDR3 is built from 17 residues. Looked up from germline, CDR1 is SGHVS and CDR2 is FQNEAQ. V shed 3 bases, J shed 6 bases, and the junction held 13 bases outside the gene matches. The CDR3 DNA reads TGTGCCAGCAGCTTTTCTTTGCGGGACAGGAAGACTCAGCCCCAGCATTTT. It yields the protein CASSFSLRDRKTQPQHF.